A single sample gave rise to the 24 T cell receptor beta chains below, sequenced in a study of regulatory T cells in long-lasting Graves disease. Time point denoted: newly diagnosed GD, antithyroid drugs for less than 3 months. From RNA extracted from PBMCs, the TCR library was made. According to the study, TCR beta libraries were built with iRepertoire HTBI primers and CDR3-region Arm-PCR. TCRdb redid the calling of the multiplex PCR reads with MiXCR, one entry per CDR3 protein. The sample has 400,000 to 500,000 distinct CDR3 sequences, 14% seen once. These data also featured in a second study, about T cells in Graves' hyperthyroidism and ophthalmopathy.

The source was peripheral blood mononuclear cells (PBMCs), collected at new diagnosis, from a patient treated with antithyroid drugs. These receptors came from a woman in her fifties or sixties with Graves disease.

This clonotype was recorded many times. This chain links TRBV27 with TRBJ2-1; 10 nucleotides align to TRBD2. V shed 5 bases, J shed 8 bases, and the junction held 12 bases outside the gene matches. The germline CDR1 and CDR2 sequences are MNHEY and SMNVEV (reference sequence). There are 16 residues in the CDR3. The CDR3: CASSPRRSGRADEQFF. The CDR3 coding sequence is TGTGCCAGCAGTCCCCGACGGAGCGGGAGGGCTGATGAGCAGTTCTTC.

The chain combines TRBV6-1 with TRBJ2-3; 9 bases align to TRBD2. The closer fit of TRBJ2-1 to the DNA end suggests the J call may be wrong. Germline V lookup: CDR1 MNHNS, CDR2 SASEGT. There are 14 residues in the CDR3. In DNA form, the CDR3 reads TGTGCCAGCAGTGATCCGGGACTAGCTAATGAGCAGTTCTTC. Translated, it gives CASSDPGLANEQFF.

The chain has TRBV6-5 and TRBJ2-3; no clear D gene. The V end was cut by 1 base, the J end by 5 bases, with 13 bases between. The CDR3 length is 15 residues. CDR1 and CDR2 (germline): MNHEY, SVGAGI. The CDR3 is CASSYLTTARDTQYF. The CDR3 DNA reads TGTGCCAGCAGTTACTTAACAACAGCCAGAGATACGCAGTATTTT.

This clonotype turned up a few times. The genes are TRBV2 and TRBJ2-3; D gene ambiguous. Germline CDR1 reads SNHLY; CDR2 reads FYNNEI. Trimming removed 1 base from V and 2 bases from J, with 4 bases in between. The CDR3 runs to 13 residues. The CDR3 nucleotides are TGTGCCAGCAGTGAAGGCTACACAGATACGCAGTATTTT. Translation gives CASSEGYTDTQYF.

This chain links TRBV7-6 with TRBJ1-3; TRBD1 is a possible D gene (6 bases). This CDR3 comprises 19 residues. The germline V gene encodes CDR1 SGHVS and CDR2 FNYEAQ. Trimming shortened V by 2 bases and J by 0 bases, and 20 bases separated the two germline ends. The CDR3 DNA sequence: TGTGCCAGCAGCTTAAAGGGGGTCGGGACGGAGAGCTCTGGAAACACCATATATTTT. Protein product: CASSLKGVGTESSGNTIYF.

About this clonotype: A much larger clone sits a single nucleotide away, making a read error possible. The rearrangement uses TRBV9 and TRBJ2-1, with D perhaps TRBD2 (7 bases). Germline values: CDR1 SGDLS, CDR2 YYNGEE. The CDR3 extends over 17 amino acids. The V and J ends lost 0 bases and 9 bases respectively, with 22 bases between them. The CDR3 spells CASSVEIGEGQGREQFF. As DNA, the CDR3 is TGTGCCAGCAGCGTAGAAATCGGGGAGGGCCAGGGGCGTGAGCAGTTCTTC.

This clonotype was observed a few times. An end of the junction differs from the germline gene, which may be a read error. The gene calls are TRBV2 and TRBJ2-1, with unresolved D. CDR3 length: 14 amino acids. Germline V gives CDR1 SNHLY, CDR2 FYNNEI. The CDR3 protein is CASSRPRVYNGQFF. Here the CDR3 DNA reads TGTGCCAGCAGTAGGCCCCGAGTCTACAATGGGCAGTTCTTC.

This clonotype was seen many times. The chain has TRBV11-2 and TRBJ1-5; TRBD1 matches 7 bases. Germline CDR1 reads SGHAT; CDR2 reads FQNNGV. The CDR3 covers 13 residues. J lost 5 bases, V lost 5 bases, and 3 bases had no gene match. CDR3 loop: CASSAQGDQPQHF. CDR3 bases: TGTGCCAGCAGCGCGCAGGGGGATCAGCCCCAGCATTTT.

This clonotype was picked up many times. The chain carries TRBV7-9 and TRBJ2-3, with TRBD2 matching over 11 bases. In germline, CDR1 is SEHNR, CDR2 FQNEAQ (reference sequence). This CDR3 is 17 amino acids long. J lost 2 bases, V lost 5 bases, and 9 bases had no gene match. The CDR3 loop is CASSVELAGAATDTQYF. CDR3 sequence (DNA): TGTGCCAGCAGCGTAGAACTAGCGGGAGCTGCCACAGATACGCAGTATTTT.

This clonotype has more than one count but fewer than ten. The J gene is TRBJ2-5, the V gene TRBV6-2 or TRBV6-3; TRBD1 agrees at 9 bases. Germline CDR1 reads MNHEY; CDR2 reads SVGEGT. The V segment lost 2 bases and the J segment 1 base; nucleotides outside the gene matches: 8. This CDR3 spans 17 amino acids. Here the CDR3 DNA reads TGTGCCAGCAGTTACCCCCTAGGACAGGGGCTCCAAGAGACCCAGTACTTC. Translation gives CASSYPLGQGLQETQYF.

V usage is TRBV7-9 and J usage is TRBJ2-1; D call uncertain. V lost 3 bases to trimming and J lost 6 bases, with 12 bases between them. CDR1 is SEHNR and CDR2 is FQNEAQ in the germline V gene (reference sequence). This CDR3 is 14 amino acids long. The CDR3 here is CASSFATDSNEQFF. CDR3 DNA: TGTGCCAGCAGCTTCGCAACGGATAGCAATGAGCAGTTCTTC.

This clonotype is a singleton in its sample. This rearrangement joins TRBV24-1 to TRBJ2-6, with D uncertain. Between the trimmed V and J ends, which lost 5 bases and 2 bases, there was a span of 6 bases. CDR1 and CDR2 (germline): KGHDR, SFDVKD. The CDR3 sequence is 14 residues long. The DNA for the CDR3 is TGTGCCACCAGTGCCGGACCTGGGGCCAACGTCCTGACTTTC. This encodes CATSAGPGANVLTF.

This chain links TRBV2 with TRBJ2-2; 10 bases line up with TRBD1. Looked up from germline, CDR1 is SNHLY and CDR2 is FYNNEI. Trimming at V came to 4 bases and at J to 5 bases, leaving 4 bases not matched to a gene. The CDR3 contains 15 residues. CDR3 sequence reads: CASSVGQGRTGELFF. DNA of the CDR3: TGTGCCAGCAGTGTGGGACAGGGGCGGACCGGGGAGCTGTTTTTT.

J is TRBJ1-2 and V is TRBV10-3; D is unclear. V lost 1 base and J lost 7, with 19 bases in between. CDR1 and CDR2 from the germline V gene are ENHRY and SYGVKD. This CDR3 spans 16 amino acids. CDR3 amino acids: CAISEFLSNNFSGYTF. Written as DNA, the CDR3 is TGTGCCATCAGTGAGTTCTTATCTAACAATTTCTCTGGCTACACCTTC.

The V gene is TRBV28, the J gene TRBJ1-1; 7 bases agree with TRBD1. The germline gives CDR1 MDHEN, CDR2 SYDVKM. The CDR3 has 13 residues. J gave up 8 bases and V 6 bases, and 9 bases lay outside the gene matches. The CDR3, as DNA: TGTGCCAGCAGGTCGGGACAGCGAGGAGAAGCTTTCTTT. As protein: CASRSGQRGEAFF.

This clonotype has ten or more counts. The chain recombines TRBV20-1 with TRBJ2-5; 9 bases map to TRBD2. Germline V lookup: CDR1 DFQATT, CDR2 SNEGSKA (reference sequence). The CDR3 extends over 16 amino acids. V gave up 6 bases and J gave up 5 bases; unmatched junction bases: 16. The CDR3 DNA follows: TGCAGTGCCAACCCAATCCACCAGCGGGAGGCGGAGACCCAGTACTTC. Translated, it gives CSANPIHQREAETQYF.

This clonotype showed up just once. This rearrangement joins TRBV4-1 to TRBJ1-3; D gene ambiguous. The CDR3 totals 14 residues. The V gene lost 6 bases and the J gene lost 0 bases, with 9 bases spanning the gap. Germline assignment: CDR1 MGHRA and CDR2 YSYEKL. The CDR3 region is CASRELNSGNTIYF. The CDR3 bases are TGCGCCAGCAGGGAATTGAACTCTGGAAACACCATATATTTT.

The gene calls are TRBV28 and TRBJ1-1; D may be TRBD1 (5 bases). There are 14 residues in the CDR3. V was pared by 11 bases and J by 4 bases, with 20 bases between. Germline loops: CDR1 MDHEN, CDR2 SYDVKM. The CDR3 is CASQAGGGVTEAFF. CDR3 nucleotides: TGTGCCTCCCAAGCGGGGGGGGGGGTCACTGAAGCTTTCTTT.

At least ten counts were recorded for this clonotype. The V gene is TRBV29-1, the J gene TRBJ2-1; D ambiguous. The germline CDR1 and CDR2 sequences are SQVTM and ANQGSEA. With 4 bases removed from V and 4 bases from J, the gap between germline ends came to 5 bases. CDR3 length equals 11 residues. In nucleotides, the CDR3 is TGCAGCGTTGGGGGATACAATGAGCAGTTCTTC. Protein: CSVGGYNEQFF.

This clonotype has just a few counts. Relative to the germline gene, one junction end is altered; a read error may explain this. J is TRBJ1-1 and V is TRBV20-1, with D possibly TRBD1 on 6 matching bases. The CDR3 is 13 amino acids. Germline V gives CDR1 DFQATT, CDR2 SNEGSKA (reference sequence). The CDR3 loop is CSARSQGNTEAFF. CDR3 coding DNA: TGCAGTGCTAGATCCCAGGGGAACACTGAAGCCTTCTTT.

This clonotype was counted many times. The chain combines TRBV5-5 with TRBJ2-1; 11 bases fit TRBD2. CDR3 size: 19 residues. Per the germline V gene, CDR1 is SGHKS and CDR2 is YYEKEE (reference sequence). After removal of 4 bases from V and 9 bases from J, the junction contained 21 bases not matched to a gene. CDR3 DNA: TGTGCCAGCAGCCTCCGTGGAGGATTCCTAGCGGGAGGAAGGGGTGAGCAGTTCTTC. Amino acid sequence: CASSLRGGFLAGGRGEQFF.

The sample holds a few counts of this clonotype. CDR3 bases: TGTGCCAGCAGTAACACTAAAACAGGCATCGGCAATCAGCCCCAGCATTTT. Protein product: CASSNTKTGIGNQPQHF. The V and J genes are TRBV6-1 and TRBJ1-5, with D possibly matching TRBD1 (5 bases). The CDR3 sequence is 17 residues long. Germline V gene data show CDR1 as MNHNS and CDR2 as SASEGT. Trimming removed 5 bases at V and 2 bases at J, with 19 bases between.

This clonotype has a handful of counts. The gene calls are TRBV2 and TRBJ2-1; TRBD2 aligns across 16 bases. Germline CDR1 is SNHLY and CDR2 is FYNNEI. V shed 0 bases and J 4 bases; nucleotides not matched to a gene: 6. The CDR3 contains 19 residues. CDR3 in DNA: TGTGCCAGCAGTGAAGCGGGGACTAGCGGGAGGGCCGAGTACAATGAGCAGTTCTTC. Translating it yields CASSEAGTSGRAEYNEQFF.

The table lists this clonotype with many counts. The J gene is TRBJ2-1, the V gene TRBV24-1; 9 nucleotides align to TRBD2. CDR3 length: 17 amino acids. V lost 6 bases and J lost 6; bases outside the gene matches: 14. Per the germline V gene, CDR1 is KGHDR and CDR2 is SFDVKD. In DNA, the CDR3 is TGTGCCACCAGTAGGCGTAGCGGGAGAAGGGGCCTCAATGAGCAGTTCTTC. As protein: CATSRRSGRRGLNEQFF.